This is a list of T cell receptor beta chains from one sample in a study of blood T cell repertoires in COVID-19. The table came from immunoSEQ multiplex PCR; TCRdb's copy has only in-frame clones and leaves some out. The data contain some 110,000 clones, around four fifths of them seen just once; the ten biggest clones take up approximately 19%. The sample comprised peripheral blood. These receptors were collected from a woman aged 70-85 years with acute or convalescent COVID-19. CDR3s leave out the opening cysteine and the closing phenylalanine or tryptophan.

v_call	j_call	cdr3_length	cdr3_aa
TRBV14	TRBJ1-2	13	ASSAQGRFGDGYT
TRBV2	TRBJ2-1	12	ASLFRTSGYEQF
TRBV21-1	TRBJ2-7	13	ASIQRAGQTYEQY
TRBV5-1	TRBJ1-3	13	ASGTTGASGNTIY
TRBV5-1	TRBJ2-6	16	ASSFQSGQGAGANVLT
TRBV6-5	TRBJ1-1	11	ASSPGGNTEAF
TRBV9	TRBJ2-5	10	ASSPYQETQY
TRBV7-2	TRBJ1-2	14	ASSSRYTGTNYGYT
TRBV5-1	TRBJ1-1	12	ASSLVLARTEAF
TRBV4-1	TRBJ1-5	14	ASSHMDFGSGQPQH
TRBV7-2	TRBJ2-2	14	ASSLPSRRGTGELF
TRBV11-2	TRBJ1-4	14	ASSSTWTATNEKLF
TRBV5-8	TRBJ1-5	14	ASSLRPGHLNQPQH
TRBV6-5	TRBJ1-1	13	ASSYGGSLNTEAF
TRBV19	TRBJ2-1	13	ASSIVQGAANEQF
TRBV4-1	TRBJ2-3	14	ASSHPGQGFTDTQY